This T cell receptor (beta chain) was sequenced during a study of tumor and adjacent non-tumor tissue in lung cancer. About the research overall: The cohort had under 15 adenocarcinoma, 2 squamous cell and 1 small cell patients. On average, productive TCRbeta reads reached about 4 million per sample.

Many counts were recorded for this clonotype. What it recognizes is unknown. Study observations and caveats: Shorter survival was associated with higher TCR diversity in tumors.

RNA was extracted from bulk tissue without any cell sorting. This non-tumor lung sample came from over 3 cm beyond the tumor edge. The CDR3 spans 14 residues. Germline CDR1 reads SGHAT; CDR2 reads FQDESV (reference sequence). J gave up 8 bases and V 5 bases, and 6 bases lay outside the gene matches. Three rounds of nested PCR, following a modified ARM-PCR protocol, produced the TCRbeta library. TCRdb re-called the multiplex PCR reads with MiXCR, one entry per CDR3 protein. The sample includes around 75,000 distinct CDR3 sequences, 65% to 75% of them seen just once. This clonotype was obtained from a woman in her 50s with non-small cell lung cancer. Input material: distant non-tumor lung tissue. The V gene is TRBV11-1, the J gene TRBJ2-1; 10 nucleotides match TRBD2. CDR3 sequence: CASSLSGRTHEQFF. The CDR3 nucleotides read TGTGCCAGCAGCCTTAGCGGGAGGACGCATGAGCAGTTCTTC.